Below, one T cell receptor (beta chain) is given with its context. This entry is derived from a study of CD8 T cells in Susac syndrome. V gave up 3 bases and J gave up 4 bases, with 10 bases separating them. Germline loops: CDR1 SEHNR, CDR2 FQNEAQ (reference sequence). The CDR3 is 14 residues long. Sequencing of TCR beta covered CD8+ and CD4+ T cells obtained from blood. RNA totalling roughly 0.5 to 1 ug underwent reverse transcription with random hexamers. TCRdb used MiXCR to reprocess the immunoSEQ multiplex PCR reads, holding one entry per CDR3 protein. The data contain about 150,000 distinct CDR3 sequences, 85% to 95% of them singletons.

The receptor was derived from a human donor with multiple sclerosis. The sequenced material came from CD4+ T cells from PBMCs. This chain connects TRBV7-9 to TRBJ1-5; possible D gene TRBD1, 6 bases. The CDR3 loop is CASSFSQGNQPQHF. Here the CDR3 DNA reads TGTGCCAGCAGCTTCTCGCAGGGGAATCAGCCCCAGCATTTT.